This TCR beta chain came from a study of T-cell memory formation after mild COVID-19. One entry per CDR3 protein results from TCRdb running MiXCR on the 5' RACE reads. The table records a few hundred thousand distinct CDR3 sequences, approximately 15% of them present only once. Germline V gene lookup returns CDR1 SGHTA and CDR2 FQGNSA. J was trimmed by 5 bases and V by 5 bases; bases with no gene match: 15. The CDR3 has 17 residues. Sequencing used PBMCs or a T cell subset sorted from them (not recorded which). The receptor comes from a man aged 18 to 29 who had mild COVID-19 (a few samples of this study predate the infection). Cell type and time point are not known. The rearrangement joins TRBV7-2 to TRBJ2-3; 8 nucleotides match TRBD2. As DNA, the CDR3 is TGTGCCAGCAGCCGGGGGGGAGGGGTCACGGCAGGAGATACGCAGTATTTT. This encodes CASSRGGGVTAGDTQYF.